The subject of this entry is one TCR beta chain. Its antigen is as yet unknown. Only healthy Caucasians were enrolled as donors. This CDR3 spans 14 amino acids. The germline V and J ends were trimmed by 5 bases and 4 bases, with 14 bases remaining between them. CDR1 is SGHTA and CDR2 is FQGTGA in the germline V gene. The sample is drawn from a study of identical twins. Study findings and constraints: Out-of-frame TCR alpha sharing in monozygotic twins exceeded recombination model predictions. Invariant populations such as MAIT and iNKT cells could partly muddle zero-insertion analyses.

One entry per CDR3 protein, called by TCRdb with MiXCR from the 5' RACE reads. The sample holds hundreds of thousands of distinct CDR3 sequences, 20% to 25% seen once. The same specimen was also included in a second study, on T cells expressing NK-cell markers.

The chain is built from TRBV7-3 and TRBJ1-1, with D unresolved. The origin of this receptor is a woman aged 18-29 years in good health. The sample comprised CD4+ T cells sorted from blood. The CDR3: CASSRSTSGTEAFF. The DNA for the CDR3 is TGTGCCAGCAGCCGGTCTACAAGTGGCACTGAAGCTTTCTTT.